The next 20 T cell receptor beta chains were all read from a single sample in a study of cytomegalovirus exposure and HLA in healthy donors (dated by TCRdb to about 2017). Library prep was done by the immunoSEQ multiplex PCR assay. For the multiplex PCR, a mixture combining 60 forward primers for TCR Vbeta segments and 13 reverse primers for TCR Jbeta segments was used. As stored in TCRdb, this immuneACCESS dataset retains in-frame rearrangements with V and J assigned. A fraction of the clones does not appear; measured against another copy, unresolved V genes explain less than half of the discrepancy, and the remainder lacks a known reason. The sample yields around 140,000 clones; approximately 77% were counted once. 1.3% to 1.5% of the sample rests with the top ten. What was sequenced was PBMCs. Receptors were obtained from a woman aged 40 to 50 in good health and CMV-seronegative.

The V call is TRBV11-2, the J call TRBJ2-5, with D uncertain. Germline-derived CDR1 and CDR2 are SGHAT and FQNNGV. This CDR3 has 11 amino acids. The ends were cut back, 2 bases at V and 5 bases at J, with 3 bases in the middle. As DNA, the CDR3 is TGTGCCAGCAGCTTAAGCGAGACCCAGTACTTC. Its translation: CASSLSETQYF.

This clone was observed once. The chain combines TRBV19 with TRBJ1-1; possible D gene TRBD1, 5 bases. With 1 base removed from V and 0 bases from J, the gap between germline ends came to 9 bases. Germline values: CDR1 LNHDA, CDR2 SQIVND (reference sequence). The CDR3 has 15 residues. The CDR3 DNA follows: TGTGCCAGTAGTATAGTTGGGGCGGTGAACACTGAAGCTTTCTTT. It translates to CASSIVGAVNTEAFF.

CDR3 loop: CASSFTPNPDEQYF. In nucleotides, the CDR3 is TGTGCCAGCAGCTTTACCCCTAACCCCGACGAGCAGTACTTC. This chain links TRBV5-5 with TRBJ2-7; D gene uncertain. Germline V gene lookup returns CDR1 SGHKS and CDR2 YYEKEE (reference sequence). The CDR3 covers 14 residues. V lost 2 bases and J lost 5, with 14 bases in between.

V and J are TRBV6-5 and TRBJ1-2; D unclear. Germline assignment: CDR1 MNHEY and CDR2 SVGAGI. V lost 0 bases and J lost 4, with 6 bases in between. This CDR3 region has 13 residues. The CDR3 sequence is CASSYSPGYGYTF. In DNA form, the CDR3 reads TGTGCCAGCAGTTACTCTCCCGGCTATGGCTACACCTTC.

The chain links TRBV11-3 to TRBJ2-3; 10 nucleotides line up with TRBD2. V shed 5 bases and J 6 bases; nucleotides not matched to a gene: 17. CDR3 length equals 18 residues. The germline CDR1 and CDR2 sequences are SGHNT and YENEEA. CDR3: CASSPGVAGGLPRDTQYF. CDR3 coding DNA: TGTGCCAGCAGCCCGGGAGTAGCGGGGGGTCTACCGCGGGATACGCAGTATTTT.

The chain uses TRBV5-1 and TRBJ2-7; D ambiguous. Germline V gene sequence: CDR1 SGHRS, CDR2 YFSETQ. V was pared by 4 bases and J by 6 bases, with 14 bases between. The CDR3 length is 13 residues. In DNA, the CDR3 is TGCGCCAGCAGCCACTTCGACACGAGCGAGCAGTACTTC. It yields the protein CASSHFDTSEQYF.

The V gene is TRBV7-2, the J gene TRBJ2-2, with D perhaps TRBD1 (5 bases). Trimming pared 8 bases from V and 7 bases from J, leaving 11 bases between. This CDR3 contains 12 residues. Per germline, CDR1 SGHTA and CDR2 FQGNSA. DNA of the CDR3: TGTGCCAGCGGCCTGGGGCTCGGGGAGCTGTTTTTT. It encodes CASGLGLGELFF.

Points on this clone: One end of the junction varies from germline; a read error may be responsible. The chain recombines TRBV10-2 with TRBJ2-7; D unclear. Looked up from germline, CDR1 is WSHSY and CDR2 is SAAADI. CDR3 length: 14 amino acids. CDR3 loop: CASREFPSYYEQYF. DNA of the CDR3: TGCGCCAGCAGAGAGTTCCCTAGTTACTACGAGCAGTACTTC.

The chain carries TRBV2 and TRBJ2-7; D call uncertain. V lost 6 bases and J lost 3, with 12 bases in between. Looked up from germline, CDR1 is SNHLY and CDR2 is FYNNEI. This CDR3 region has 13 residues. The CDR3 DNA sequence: TGTGCCAGCAGATTTAACGGTTACTACGAGCAGTACTTC. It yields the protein CASRFNGYYEQYF.

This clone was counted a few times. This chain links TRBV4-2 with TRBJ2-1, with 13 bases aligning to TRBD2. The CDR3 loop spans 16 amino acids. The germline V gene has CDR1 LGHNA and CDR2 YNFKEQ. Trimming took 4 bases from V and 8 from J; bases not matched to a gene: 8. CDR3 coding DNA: TGTGCCAGCAGCCGATCACTAGCGGGGGGGGTGGATGAGCAGTTCTTC. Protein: CASSRSLAGGVDEQFF.

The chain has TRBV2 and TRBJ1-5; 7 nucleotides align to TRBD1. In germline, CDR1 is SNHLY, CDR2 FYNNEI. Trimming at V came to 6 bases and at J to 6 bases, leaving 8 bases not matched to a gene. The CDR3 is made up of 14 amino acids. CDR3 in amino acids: CASRERQGGQPQHF. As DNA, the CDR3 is TGTGCCAGCAGAGAAAGACAGGGCGGTCAGCCCCAGCATTTT.

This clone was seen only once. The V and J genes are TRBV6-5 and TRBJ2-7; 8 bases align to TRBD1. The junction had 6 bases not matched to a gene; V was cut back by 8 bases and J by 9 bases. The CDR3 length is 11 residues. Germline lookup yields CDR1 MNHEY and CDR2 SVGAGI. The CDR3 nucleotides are TGTGCCAGCGCCACGGGACAGGCGCAGTACTTC. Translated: CASATGQAQYF.

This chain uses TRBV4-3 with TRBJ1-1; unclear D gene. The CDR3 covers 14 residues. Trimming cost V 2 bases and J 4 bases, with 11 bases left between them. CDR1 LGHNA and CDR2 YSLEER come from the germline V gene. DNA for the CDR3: TGCGCCAGCAGCCAACTCACGTCGGGCACTGAAGCTTTCTTT. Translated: CASSQLTSGTEAFF.

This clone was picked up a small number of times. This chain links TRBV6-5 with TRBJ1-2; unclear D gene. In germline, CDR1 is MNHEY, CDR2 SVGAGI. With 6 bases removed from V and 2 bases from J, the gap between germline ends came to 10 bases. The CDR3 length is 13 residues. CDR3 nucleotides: TGTGCCAGCAGGGAATCAGGAAACTATGGCTACACCTTC. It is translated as CASRESGNYGYTF.

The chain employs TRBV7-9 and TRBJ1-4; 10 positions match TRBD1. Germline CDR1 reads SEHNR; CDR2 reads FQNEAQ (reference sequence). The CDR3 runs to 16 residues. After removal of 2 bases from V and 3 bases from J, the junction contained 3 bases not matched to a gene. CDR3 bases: TGTGCCAGCAGCTTACGGACAGGGGGATCTAATGAAAAACTGTTTTTT. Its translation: CASSLRTGGSNEKLFF.

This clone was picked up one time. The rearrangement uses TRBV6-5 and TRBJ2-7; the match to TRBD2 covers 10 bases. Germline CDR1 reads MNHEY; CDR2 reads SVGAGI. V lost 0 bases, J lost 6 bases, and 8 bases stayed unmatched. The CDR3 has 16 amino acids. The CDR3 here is CASSYSSTGTSVEQYF. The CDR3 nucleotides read TGTGCCAGCAGTTACTCTAGCACCGGGACTAGCGTCGAGCAGTACTTC.

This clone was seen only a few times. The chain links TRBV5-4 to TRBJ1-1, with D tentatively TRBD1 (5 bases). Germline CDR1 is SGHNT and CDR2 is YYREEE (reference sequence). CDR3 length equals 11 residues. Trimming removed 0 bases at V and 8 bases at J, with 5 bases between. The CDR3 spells CASSLDREAFF. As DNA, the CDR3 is TGTGCCAGCAGCTTGGACAGGGAAGCTTTCTTT.

The CDR3 region has the DNA TGTGCCAGCAGTGAAGTGACAGGGGGGACCTACGAGCAGTACTTC. This encodes CASSEVTGGTYEQYF. V gene TRBV6-1 combines with J gene TRBJ2-7; 9 nucleotides agree with TRBD1. V dropped 1 base and J dropped 2; count of bases not matched to a gene: 3. There are 15 residues in the CDR3. The V gene's germline CDR1 is MNHNS and CDR2 SASEGT.

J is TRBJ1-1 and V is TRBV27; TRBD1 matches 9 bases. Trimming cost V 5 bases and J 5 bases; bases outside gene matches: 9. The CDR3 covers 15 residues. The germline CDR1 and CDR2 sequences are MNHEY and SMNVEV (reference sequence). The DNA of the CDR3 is TGTGCCAGCAGTCCGAAGCGGGACAGGGAGACTGAAGCTTTCTTT. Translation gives CASSPKRDRETEAFF.

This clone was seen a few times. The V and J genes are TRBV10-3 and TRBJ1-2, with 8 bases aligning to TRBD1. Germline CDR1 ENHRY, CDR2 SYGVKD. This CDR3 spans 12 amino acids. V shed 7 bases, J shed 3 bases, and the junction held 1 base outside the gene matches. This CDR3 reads CAITGGDYGYTF. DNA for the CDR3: TGTGCCATCACAGGGGGCGACTATGGCTACACCTTC.